The rows below give T cell receptor beta chains drawn from one sample of a study of blood T cell repertoires in COVID-19. Generated by immunoSEQ multiplex PCR, the TCRdb table keeps only in-frame clones and is missing some. The table has over 150,000 clones, 87% seen once. Sequencing was performed on peripheral blood. These receptors were collected from a woman aged 60 to 75 who had recovered from COVID-19. Each CDR3 is given with its conserved first and last residue. A D gene is named only where the DNA matches it firmly. Size values are once, few and many counts, or a class for expanded clones, and some rows have none.

V	J	size	D	CDR3	DNA
TRBV28	TRBJ1-5	NA	TRBD1	CASRAQGGQPQHF	TGTGCCAGCAGAGCCCAGGGGGGCCAGCCCCAGCATTTT
TRBV19	TRBJ1-1	once	TRBD1	CASSPGQGGRTEAFF	TGTGCCAGTAGTCCGGGACAGGGGGGACGCACTGAAGCTTTCTTT
TRBV4-1	TRBJ2-5	NA	NA	CASSLPAGETQYF	TGCGCCAGCAGCCTCCCGGCAGGAGAGACCCAGTACTTC
TRBV4-1	TRBJ2-7	NA	NA	CASSQGGSHEQYF	TGCGCCAGCAGCCAAGGCGGCAGCCACGAGCAGTACTTC
TRBV28	TRBJ2-7	NA	NA	CASGLGAYEQYF	TGTGCCAGCGGACTTGGGGCCTACGAGCAGTACTTC
TRBV6-2/TRBV6-3	TRBJ1-5	NA	NA	CASSPWGHRPQHF	TGTGCCAGCAGTCCCTGGGGCCACCGGCCCCAGCATTTT
TRBV7-3	TRBJ2-7	NA	TRBD2	CASSPTSGGPYEQYF	TGTGCCAGCAGCCCGACTAGCGGGGGGCCCTACGAGCAGTACTTC
TRBV5-1	TRBJ1-1	NA	NA	CASSLDRREVDTEAFF	TGCGCCAGCAGCTTGGACCGCAGGGAGGTGGACACTGAAGCTTTCTTT
TRBV30	TRBJ1-1	NA	NA	CAWRRQTNTEAFF	TGTGCCTGGAGACGACAGACGAACACTGAAGCTTTCTTT
TRBV7-6	TRBJ1-4	NA	TRBD1	CASSLALRDSLTNEKLFF	TGTGCCAGCAGCTTAGCGCTGAGGGACAGCTTAACTAATGAAAAACTGTTTTTT
TRBV7-3	TRBJ2-6	NA	NA	CASSLEGAGANVLTF	TGTGCCAGCAGCTTGGAGGGTGCTGGGGCCAACGTCCTGACTTTC
TRBV12-3/TRBV12-4	TRBJ2-7	once	NA	CASSSGLLIEQYF	TGTGCCAGCAGTTCGGGACTCCTGATCGAGCAGTACTTC
TRBV5-4	TRBJ1-2	NA	TRBD1	CASSFRTGDGYTF	TGTGCCAGCAGCTTCAGGACAGGCGATGGCTACACCTTC
TRBV10-3	TRBJ2-2	NA	NA	CAISATDRNTGELFF	TGTGCCATCAGTGCGACAGACAGGAACACCGGGGAGCTGTTTTTT
TRBV6-5	TRBJ1-2	NA	TRBD1	CASSRLGQGYGYTF	TGTGCCAGCAGTAGATTGGGACAGGGGTATGGCTACACCTTC
TRBV5-1	TRBJ1-2	once	NA	CASSLAGRDGYTF	TGCGCCAGCAGCTTGGCCGGGAGAGATGGCTACACCTTC
TRBV6-6	TRBJ2-7	NA	NA	CASSYPDSYEQYF	TGTGCCAGCAGTTACCCCGACAGTTACGAGCAGTACTTC
TRBV4-1	TRBJ2-5	NA	NA	CASSQDGGETQYF	TGCGCCAGCAGCCAAGATGGGGGGGAGACCCAGTACTTC
TRBV29-1	TRBJ2-5	NA	TRBD2	CSVGTSTQETQYF	TGCAGCGTTGGGACTAGCACACAAGAGACCCAGTACTTC
TRBV2	TRBJ1-6	NA	TRBD1	CASTRDRPLHF	TGTGCCAGCACCCGGGACAGACCTCTCCACTTT
TRBV9	TRBJ1-6	few	NA	CASSVEQRDSPLHF	TGTGCCAGCAGCGTAGAACAGAGGGATTCACCCCTCCACTTT
TRBV28	TRBJ2-2	NA	TRBD2	CASTHSGGITGELFF	TGTGCCAGCACCCATAGCGGGGGGATTACCGGGGAGCTGTTTTTT
TRBV15	TRBJ2-3	NA	NA	CATSRSQGSDTQYF	TGTGCCACCAGCAGAAGTCAGGGGTCAGATACGCAGTATTTT
TRBV7-6	TRBJ2-4	NA	NA	CASSLGPLTGRAKNIQYF	TGTGCCAGCAGCTTAGGGCCCCTGACAGGGAGGGCCAAAAACATTCAGTACTTC
TRBV28	TRBJ1-2	NA	NA	CASIGGRGYTF	TGTGCCAGCATAGGTGGGAGAGGCTACACCTTC
TRBV7-3	TRBJ2-1	NA	TRBD1	CASSLSGQGNNEQFF	TGTGCCAGCAGCCTCTCGGGACAGGGCAACAATGAGCAGTTCTTC
TRBV28	TRBJ1-3	NA	TRBD1	CASSLGQPLSSGNTIYF	TGTGCCAGCAGTTTGGGACAGCCTCTGAGCTCTGGAAACACCATATATTTT
TRBV7-2	TRBJ1-1	NA	TRBD1	CASSINRGADTEAFF	TGTGCCAGCAGCATTAACAGGGGGGCAGACACTGAAGCTTTCTTT
TRBV6-5	TRBJ2-7	NA	NA	CASSRGRGAANEQYF	TGTGCCAGCAGTCGGGGGAGGGGGGCCGCTAACGAGCAGTACTTC
TRBV27	TRBJ1-2	NA	NA	CASSLNGGEGYGYTF	TGTGCCAGCAGTTTAAACGGGGGGGAAGGATATGGCTACACCTTC
TRBV5-1	TRBJ1-1	NA	TRBD1	CASSRGQAYMNTEAFF	TGCGCCAGCAGCCGGGGACAGGCCTATATGAACACTGAAGCTTTCTTT
TRBV4-3	TRBJ1-1	few	NA	CASSQDQGMNTEAFF	TGCGCCAGCAGCCAAGATCAGGGCATGAACACTGAAGCTTTCTTT
TRBV7-2	TRBJ1-4	NA	NA	CASSLRSEEKLFF	TGTGCCAGCAGCTTAAGATCCGAGGAAAAACTGTTTTTT
TRBV5-1	TRBJ1-1	NA	NA	CASTYPGGTEAFF	TGCGCCAGCACTTACCCGGGAGGGACAGAAGCTTTCTTT
TRBV12-3/TRBV12-4	TRBJ1-1	NA	TRBD1	CASSSRGMSEAFF	TGTGCCAGCAGTTCCAGGGGGATGAGTGAAGCTTTCTTT
TRBV24-1	TRBJ2-1	NA	NA	CATSDPGAASYNEQFF	TGTGCCACCAGTGACCCCGGAGCGGCCTCATACAATGAGCAGTTCTTC
TRBV18	TRBJ1-4	NA	NA	CASSPQGRGEKLFF	TGTGCCAGCTCACCACAGGGTAGGGGTGAAAAACTGTTTTTT
TRBV19	TRBJ2-1	NA	TRBD2	CASSIELAGGSYNEQFF	TGTGCCAGTAGTATAGAACTAGCGGGGGGTTCCTACAATGAGCAGTTCTTC
TRBV3-1/TRBV3-2	TRBJ1-3	NA	NA	CASSQYVPNTIYF	TGTGCCAGCAGCCAATATGTTCCGAACACCATATATTTT
TRBV6-5	TRBJ1-2	NA	TRBD1	CASSRDRDTRSGYTF	TGTGCCAGCAGCCGGGACAGGGACACTCGGAGTGGCTACACCTTC
TRBV4-3	TRBJ1-4	NA	TRBD1	CASSVAGTGAEKLFF	TGCGCCAGCAGCGTCGCCGGGACAGGGGCTGAAAAACTGTTTTTT
TRBV5-6	TRBJ1-2	NA	NA	CASSRRGIGDGYTF	TGTGCCAGCAGCCGACGGGGGATTGGGGATGGCTACACCTTC
TRBV5-1	TRBJ2-7	few	TRBD2	CASSSPAGGDYEQYF	TGCGCCAGCAGCTCACCAGCGGGGGGGGACTACGAGCAGTACTTC